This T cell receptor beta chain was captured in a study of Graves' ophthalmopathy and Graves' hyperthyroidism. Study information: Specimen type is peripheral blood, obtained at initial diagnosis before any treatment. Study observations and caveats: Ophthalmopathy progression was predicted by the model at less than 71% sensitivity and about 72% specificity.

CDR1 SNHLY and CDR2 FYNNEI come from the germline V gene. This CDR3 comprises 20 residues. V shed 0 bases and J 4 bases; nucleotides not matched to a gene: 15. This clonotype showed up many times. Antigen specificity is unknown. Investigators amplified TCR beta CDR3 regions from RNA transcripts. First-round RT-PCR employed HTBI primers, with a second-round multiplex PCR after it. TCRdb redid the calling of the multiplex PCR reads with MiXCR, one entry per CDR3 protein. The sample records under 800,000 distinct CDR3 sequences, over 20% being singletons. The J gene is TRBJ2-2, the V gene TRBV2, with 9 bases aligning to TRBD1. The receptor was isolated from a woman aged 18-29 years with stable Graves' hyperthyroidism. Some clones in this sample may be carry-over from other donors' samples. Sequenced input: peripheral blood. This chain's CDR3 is CASSEADAYRGPPSTGELFF. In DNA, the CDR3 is TGTGCCAGCAGTGAAGCGGATGCGTACAGGGGGCCCCCGAGCACCGGGGAGCTGTTTTTT.